Below, 14 T cell receptor beta chains from the same sample are listed, as sequenced in a study of metastatic and nonmetastatic thyroid tumors (dated by TCRdb to the early 2020s). No patient had received any treatment before thyroid surgery. Receptors were amplified or captured by PCR. TCRdb names Illumina HiSeq 4000 as the instrument used. TCRdb trimmed the raw reads at Q25, called clones with MiXCR and kept productive beta chains. For this sample there are approximately 21,000 clones; under 30% appear just once. The ten biggest clones cover approximately 15% of the sample. Specimen: tumor tissue. These receptors were obtained from a male donor with papillary thyroid cancer or a benign thyroid nodule (not recorded which). Some clones in this sample may be carry-over from other donors' samples.

This clone is medium-sized (0.01 to 0.1%). The chain is built from TRBV27 and TRBJ2-7; D is unclear. The germline CDR1 and CDR2 sequences are MNHEY and SMNVEV (reference sequence). This CDR3 region has 14 residues. V lost 4 bases and J lost 0, with 10 bases in between. The CDR3 reads CASSSPGFSYEQYF. The CDR3 bases are TGTGCCAGCAGTTCTCCAGGATTCTCCTACGAGCAGTACTTC.

This clone showed up just once. V usage is TRBV11-2 and J usage is TRBJ1-1; maybe TRBD1 (5 bases). This CDR3 has 13 residues. Germline V gene lookup returns CDR1 SGHAT and CDR2 FQNNGV. The V gene lost 5 bases and the J gene lost 1 base, with 8 bases spanning the gap. The CDR3 loop reads CASSMTENTEAFF. The CDR3, as DNA: TGTGCCAGCAGCATGACAGAGAACACTGAAGCTTTCTTT.

This clone was found a few times. This chain joins TRBV6-1 and TRBJ1-3; D is undetermined. The CDR3 is 13 amino acids. The germline V gene has CDR1 MNHNS and CDR2 SASEGT. V lost 5 bases to trimming and J lost 4 bases, with 9 bases between them. The CDR3 region is CASSQERGNTIYF. CDR3 sequence (DNA): TGTGCCAGCAGTCAGGAGAGGGGAAACACCATATATTTT.

This clone was observed once. The J gene is TRBJ1-2, the V gene TRBV5-8; tentative D call: TRBD1 (6 bases). Germline values: CDR1 SGHTS, CDR2 YDEGEE. V was clipped by 1 base and J by 5 bases, with 9 bases between them. CDR3 length: 13 residues. The CDR3 sequence is CASSLTGRYGYTF. The CDR3 nucleotides are TGTGCCAGCAGCTTGACAGGGAGGTATGGCTACACCTTC.

The rearrangement links TRBV5-4 to TRBJ2-7; 12 bases are shared with TRBD2. The CDR3 is made up of 20 amino acids. J gave up 0 bases and V 1 base, and 14 bases lay outside the gene matches. Germline CDR1 and CDR2: SGHNT and YYREEE (reference sequence). This chain's CDR3 is CASSLRGLAGLAGHSYEQYF. Here the CDR3 DNA reads TGTGCCAGCAGCTTGCGGGGACTGGCGGGACTAGCGGGCCACTCCTACGAGCAGTACTTC.

In its sample, this clone was seen a few times. The CDR3 sequence is CASSSIGTSDTQYF. CDR3 bases: TGTGCCAGCAGCTCCATCGGGACTAGCGATACGCAGTATTTT. The chain has TRBV7-2 and TRBJ2-3; 9 bases agree with TRBD2. Germline lookup yields CDR1 SGHTA and CDR2 FQGNSA. There are 14 residues in the CDR3. V was clipped by 4 bases and J by 6 bases; unmatched bases: 5.

This clone was counted between two and nine times. This chain links TRBV12-3 or TRBV12-4 with TRBJ2-5; D may be TRBD2 (6 bases). V lost 7 bases to trimming and J lost 5 bases, with 11 bases between them. The CDR3 is 12 amino acids. The CDR3, as DNA: TGTGCCAGCACCAGGGACTTTGAGACCCAGTACTTC. Its translation: CASTRDFETQYF.

V and J are TRBV20-1 and TRBJ2-6, with TRBD2 matching 9 bases. The length of the CDR3 is 18 residues. Germline V lookup: CDR1 DFQATT, CDR2 SNEGSKA (reference sequence). V shed 7 bases and J 0 bases; nucleotides not matched to a gene: 13. CDR3 protein: CSGDSGGNPSSGANVLTF. The CDR3 DNA reads as TGCAGTGGGGATAGCGGGGGAAACCCTAGCTCTGGGGCCAACGTCCTGACTTTC.

The table lists this clone with many counts. At one of its ends the junction is not consistent with the germline gene, which may arise from a read error. The chain recombines TRBV5-4 with TRBJ1-2; 7 nucleotides line up with TRBD1. The CDR3 runs to 13 residues. CDR1 and CDR2 from the germline V gene are SGHNT and YYREEE (reference sequence). CDR3 sequence (DNA): TGTGCCAGCAGCACGACAGGGATGTATGGCCACACCTTC. Protein product: CASSTTGMYGHTF.

This clone was counted only a few times. V is TRBV3-1 and J is TRBJ1-3, with 8 bases fitting TRBD1. In germline, CDR1 is LGHDT, CDR2 YNNKEL (reference sequence). The CDR3 length is 14 residues. V dropped 3 bases and J dropped 7; count of bases not matched to a gene: 5. CDR3 sequence reads: CASSHLDRVNTIYF. The DNA of the CDR3 is TGTGCCAGCAGCCACCTGGACAGGGTCAACACCATATATTTT.

This clone has a handful of counts. V is TRBV19 and J is TRBJ1-2; TRBD1 aligns across 7 bases. The CDR3 runs to 12 residues. The J segment lost 8 bases and the V segment lost 6 bases, leaving 6 bases of the junction unmatched. In germline, CDR1 is LNHDA, CDR2 SQIVND (reference sequence). The CDR3 DNA follows: TGTGCCAGTAGAGGGGGCTTTGGAGGCTACACCTTC. The encoded protein is CASRGGFGGYTF.

V gene TRBV18 combines with J gene TRBJ1-5; no clear D. The germline V gene has CDR1 KGHSH and CDR2 LQKENI. CDR3 size: 15 residues. V lost 2 bases, J lost 4 bases, and 12 bases lay in between. The CDR3 sequence: CASSPTSARNQPQHF. CDR3 sequence (DNA): TGTGCCAGCTCACCAACGTCTGCAAGGAATCAGCCCCAGCATTTT.

This clone occurred a few times. This may be a read error: a much more frequent sequence differs by one nucleotide. The V and J genes are TRBV6-1 and TRBJ1-6; 9 nucleotides agree with TRBD1. Germline CDR1 MNHNS, CDR2 SASEGT. This CDR3 is 15 amino acids long. The CDR3 region has the DNA TGTGCCAGCAGTGAACGGGACAGGGAAAATTCACTCCTCCACTTT. Protein sequence: CASSERDRENSLLHF.

This clone has ten or more counts. This chain uses TRBV20-1 with TRBJ2-3; 8 bases fit TRBD2. The CDR3 sequence is 13 residues long. Germline V CDR1 and CDR2: DFQATT, SNEGSKA (reference sequence). J lost 5 bases, V lost 5 bases, and 6 bases had no gene match. CDR3 coding DNA: TGCAGTGCTCCAGCGGGAGCAGTAGATACGCAGTATTTT. Its translation is CSAPAGAVDTQYF.